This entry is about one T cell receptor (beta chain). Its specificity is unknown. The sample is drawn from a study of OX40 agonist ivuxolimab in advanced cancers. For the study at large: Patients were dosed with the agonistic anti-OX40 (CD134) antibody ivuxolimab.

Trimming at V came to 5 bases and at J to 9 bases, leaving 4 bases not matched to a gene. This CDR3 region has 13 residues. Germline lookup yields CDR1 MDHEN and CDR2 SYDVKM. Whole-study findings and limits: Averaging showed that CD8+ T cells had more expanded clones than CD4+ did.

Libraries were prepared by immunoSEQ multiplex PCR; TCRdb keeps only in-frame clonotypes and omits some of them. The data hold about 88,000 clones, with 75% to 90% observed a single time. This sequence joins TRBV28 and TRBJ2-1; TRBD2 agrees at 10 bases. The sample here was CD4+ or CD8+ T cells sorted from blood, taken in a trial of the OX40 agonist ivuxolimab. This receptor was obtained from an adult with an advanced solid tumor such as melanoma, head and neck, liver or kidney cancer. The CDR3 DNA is TGTGCCAGCAGTATCTTAGCGGGGGGTGAGCAGTTCTTC. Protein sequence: CASSILAGGEQFF.